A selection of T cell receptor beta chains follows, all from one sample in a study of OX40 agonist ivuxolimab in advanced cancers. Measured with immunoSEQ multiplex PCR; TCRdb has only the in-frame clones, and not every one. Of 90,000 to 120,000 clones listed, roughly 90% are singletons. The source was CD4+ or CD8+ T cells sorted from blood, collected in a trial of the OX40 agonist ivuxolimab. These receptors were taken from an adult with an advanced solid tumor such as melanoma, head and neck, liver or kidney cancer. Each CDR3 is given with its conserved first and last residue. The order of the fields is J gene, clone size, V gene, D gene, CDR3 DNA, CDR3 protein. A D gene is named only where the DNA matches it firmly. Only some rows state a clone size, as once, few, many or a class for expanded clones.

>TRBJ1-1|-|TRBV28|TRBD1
TGTGCCAGCAGTTTCCCAGGGGGCACTGAAGCTTTCTTT
CASSFPGGTEAFF
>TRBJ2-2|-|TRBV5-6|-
TGTGCCAGCAGCTTGACTGCCACAAGCGGGGAGCTGTTTTTT
CASSLTATSGELFF
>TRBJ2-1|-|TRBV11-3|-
TGTGCCAGCAGCTTAGGGGGCTTTGAGCAGTTCTTC
CASSLGGFEQFF
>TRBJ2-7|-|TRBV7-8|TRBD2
TGTGCCAGCAGCTTGCTAGCGGGAGGGCTTTACGAGCAGTACTTC
CASSLLAGGLYEQYF
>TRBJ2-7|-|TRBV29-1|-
TGCAGCGCTTACAGCTTTAGCTCCTACGAGCAGTACTTC
CSAYSFSSYEQYF
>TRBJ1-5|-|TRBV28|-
TGTGCCAGCAGTTCCCTAGGACTACGTAGTCAGCCCCAGCATTTT
CASSSLGLRSQPQHF
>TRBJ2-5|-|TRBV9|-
TGTGCCAGCAGCTTAATGGAGGGGATGGGGGAGACCCAGTACTTC
CASSLMEGMGETQYF
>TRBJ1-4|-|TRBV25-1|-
TGTGCCAGCAGTCCCCCGGGGGGTGGTGCAACTAATGAAAAACTGTTTTTT
CASSPPGGGATNEKLFF
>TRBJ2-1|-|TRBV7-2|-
TGTGCCAGCAGCTTAATGTACGCACAGGAGCAGTTCTTC
CASSLMYAQEQFF
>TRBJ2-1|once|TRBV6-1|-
TGTGCCAGCAGTGAAGTGGGGCAGGGGCCGGATGAGCAGTTCTTC
CASSEVGQGPDEQFF
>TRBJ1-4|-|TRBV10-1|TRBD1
TGCGCCAGCAGTGAGTTTACAGGGGGTGAAAAACTGTTTTTT
CASSEFTGGEKLFF
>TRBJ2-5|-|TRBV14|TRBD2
TGTGCCAGCAGCCCGCTAGCGGGAGATCGGGAGACCCAGTACTTC
CASSPLAGDRETQYF
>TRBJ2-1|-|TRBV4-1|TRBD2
TGCGCCAGCAGCACCTTGACTAGCGGGAGAGGTGAGCAGTTCTTC
CASSTLTSGRGEQFF
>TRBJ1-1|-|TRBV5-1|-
TGCGCCAGCAGCTTGGAAGGGCAGGGTGGTACTGAAGCTTTCTTT
CASSLEGQGGTEAFF
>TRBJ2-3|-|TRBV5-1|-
TGCGCCAGCAGCTCGAGGGCAGATACGCAGTATTTT
CASSSRADTQYF
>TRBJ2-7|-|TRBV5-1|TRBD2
TGCGCCAGCAGCTCCCTACGCGCGGGAGCGAACCGCGAGCAGTACTTC
CASSSLRAGANREQYF
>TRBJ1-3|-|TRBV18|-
TGTGCCAGCTCACCAGAGAGCCGGGTTGGAAACACCATATATTTT
CASSPESRVGNTIYF
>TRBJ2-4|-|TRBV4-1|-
TGCGCCAGCAGCCAGCCCTTAGGTATTGGCAAAAACATTCAGTACTTC
CASSQPLGIGKNIQYF
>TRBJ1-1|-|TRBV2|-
TGTGCCAGCAGGGGGATGTTGAACACTGAAGCTTTCTTT
CASRGMLNTEAFF
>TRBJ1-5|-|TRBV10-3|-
TGTGCCATCAGTGAGTCAGGGTCGGAGCCCAATCAGCCCCAGCATTTT
CAISESGSEPNQPQHF
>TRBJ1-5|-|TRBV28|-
TGTGCCAGCAGTTCCCTAGGGGGGAGCAATCAGCCCCAGCATTTT
CASSSLGGSNQPQHF
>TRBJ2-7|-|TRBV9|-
TGTGCCAGCAGCCCCAGGGGGCGGGAGGCCCTATCCTACGAGCAGTACTTC
CASSPRGREALSYEQYF
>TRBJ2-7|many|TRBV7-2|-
TGTGCCAGCAGCCCCCTTATGGTGGGTGGCGAGCAGTACTTC
CASSPLMVGGEQYF
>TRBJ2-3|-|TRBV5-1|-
TGCGCCAGCAGGCCTTCCACAGATACGCAGTATTTT
CASRPSTDTQYF
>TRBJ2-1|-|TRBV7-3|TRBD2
TGTGCCAGCAGCGGGGGGACTAGCGGGAGAGGTGCTGAGCAGTTCTTC
CASSGGTSGRGAEQFF
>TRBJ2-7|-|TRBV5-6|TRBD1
TGTGCCAGCAGCAGATTTAGACAGGGAGCCTACGAGCAGTACTTC
CASSRFRQGAYEQYF
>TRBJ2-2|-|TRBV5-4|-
TGTGCCAGCAGCTTCGGGGCGATCGGGGAGCTGTTTTTT
CASSFGAIGELFF